Presented here are 10 T cell receptor beta chains from one specimen sequenced in a study of shared clonotypes between healthy human individuals. Method: immunoSEQ multiplex PCR; TCRdb's copy keeps in-frame clones and lacks some. Of a few million clones in the sample, 85% to 95% are singletons; the top ten hold 0.37%. Sequencing was carried out using naive CD4+ T cells from PBMCs. As to subset: CD45RA+ positively selected. The origin of the receptors is a man aged 18 to 35 in good health. Some clones in this sample may be carry-over from other donors' samples.

V is TRBV5-1 and J is TRBJ2-1; possibly TRBD2 for D (5 bases). The CDR3 consists of 14 residues. Germline V gives CDR1 SGHRS, CDR2 YFSETQ. Trimming took off 2 bases at V and 3 bases at J, with 9 bases between the two ends. The CDR3 is CASSLNGIYNEQFF. Written as DNA, the CDR3 is TGCGCCAGCAGCTTAAACGGGATCTACAATGAGCAGTTCTTC.

This chain connects TRBV9 to TRBJ2-3; 7 bases fit TRBD1. CDR1 is SGDLS, CDR2 YYNGEE, per germline. Unmatched junction bases numbered 5, after V lost 0 bases and J lost 1 base. CDR3 length: 16 amino acids. Written as DNA, the CDR3 is TGTGCCAGCAGCGTAGTAAGGGGGCAGGGCACAGATACGCAGTATTTT. This gives the protein CASSVVRGQGTDTQYF.

The chain is built from TRBV9 and TRBJ2-2; D tentatively fits TRBD1 or TRBD2 (5 bases each). V lost 7 bases and J 6 bases, leaving 10 bases between the germline ends. Germline values: CDR1 SGDLS, CDR2 YYNGEE. This CDR3 has 12 amino acids. The DNA for the CDR3 is TGTGCCAGCGGGGGTCGATCCGGGGAGCTGTTTTTT. Translated, it gives CASGGRSGELFF.

The CDR3 DNA reads TGTGCCAGCGACAGGGGGCGCGGATTGGGGACTGAAGCTTTCTTT. Protein: CASDRGRGLGTEAFF. V usage is TRBV27 and J usage is TRBJ1-1; 10 bases are a match to TRBD1. The germline CDR1 and CDR2 sequences are MNHEY and SMNVEV (reference sequence). The CDR3 consists of 15 residues. Trimming cost V 8 bases and J 5 bases; bases outside gene matches: 11.

The chain is built from TRBV7-2 and TRBJ2-7, with D unresolved. This CDR3 comprises 15 residues. Looked up from germline, CDR1 is SGHTA and CDR2 is FQGNSA. Trimming left V 5 bases short and J 3 bases short, with 17 bases between. The CDR3 region is CASSPRFGAHYEQYF. CDR3 nucleotide sequence: TGTGCCAGCAGCCCCCGTTTTGGCGCCCACTACGAGCAGTACTTC.

The chain joins TRBV4-1 to TRBJ2-2, with D unclear. Trimming removed 2 bases from V and 3 bases from J, with 10 bases in between. CDR1 and CDR2 from the germline V gene are MGHRA and YSYEKL. This CDR3 has 15 residues. CDR3 DNA: TGCGCCAGCAGCCAACCAGTCCGCGACACCGGGGAGCTGTTTTTT. Translating gives CASSQPVRDTGELFF.

The V and J genes are TRBV5-1 and TRBJ1-1; the match to TRBD1 covers 7 bases. CDR1 and CDR2 (germline): SGHRS, YFSETQ. After removal of 1 base from V and 6 bases from J, the junction contained 15 bases not matched to a gene. The CDR3 is 17 amino acids. The CDR3 loop reads CASSLTGVGSGWAEAFF. CDR3 nucleotide sequence: TGCGCCAGCAGCTTGACAGGGGTAGGGTCGGGTTGGGCTGAAGCTTTCTTT.

The chain is built from TRBV28 and TRBJ2-1; D is ambiguous. The length of the CDR3 is 14 residues. The germline V gene has CDR1 MDHEN and CDR2 SYDVKM. The V end lost 4 bases, the J end lost 1 base, and 8 bases lay between the germline ends. CDR3 DNA: TGTGCCAGCAGTTCCCTCGGATCCTACAATGAGCAGTTCTTC. It specifies CASSSLGSYNEQFF.

This chain joins TRBV19 and TRBJ1-2, with a tentative D call TRBD1 (6 bases). V was cut by 3 bases and J by 0 bases, with 17 bases left in between. Per germline, CDR1 LNHDA and CDR2 SQIVND (reference sequence). The CDR3 totals 17 residues. In DNA form, the CDR3 reads TGTGCCAGTAGTATCCTTTGGGGGGCCCACTCTAACTATGGCTACACCTTC. Amino acid sequence: CASSILWGAHSNYGYTF.

The chain couples TRBV25-1 to TRBJ2-7, with TRBD1 identical over 7 bases. The CDR3 totals 16 residues. Per the germline V gene, CDR1 is MGHDK and CDR2 is SYGVNS. With V trimmed by 2 bases and J by 0 bases, 7 bases remained unmatched. In DNA form, the CDR3 reads TGTGCCAGCAGTGAACCGGGACAGAGGGGCTCCTACGAGCAGTACTTC. It encodes CASSEPGQRGSYEQYF.